There are many counts of the clone carrying this T cell receptor beta chain. Its cognate antigen is unknown. V dropped 2 bases and J dropped 7 bases, with 12 bases sitting between them. From germline, CDR1 is SQVTM and CDR2 ANQGSEA. This CDR3 contains 12 residues. The TCRbeta library was prepared with unique molecular identifiers. TCRdb re-derived calls from the PCR reads in MiXCR, one entry per CDR3 protein. The table records approximately 31,000 distinct CDR3 sequences, approximately 6.5% of them present only once. This sample was taken from a study of T-cell reconstitution after alpha-beta-depleted transplantation in children. Findings and limits, study-wide: The origin of alpha-beta T cells about two months after transplant was reportedly several hundred expanded graft clones. Surviving recipient cells, namely T cells and thymic progenitors, were the source of high day-60 TCRbeta diversity in some patients.

This receptor was obtained from a child younger than two who had a stem cell transplant for acute myeloid leukemia, so the T cells may come from the graft donor. The chain links TRBV29-1 to TRBJ2-7; the D is unclear. Sequenced material: peripheral blood, taken 60 days after TCRalphabeta/CD19-depleted stem cell transplant. For the CDR3, the DNA is TGCAGCGTTGAAACGGGCGGTCAAGAGCAGTACTTC. Its protein product is CSVETGGQEQYF.